This T cell receptor (beta chain) is drawn from a study of blood T cell repertoires in COVID-19 (TCRdb year 2020). For context, the study as a whole: Samples from collaborators originated in the United States, Italy and Spain and spanned both the acute and convalescent phases of COVID-19. The prospective study material was composed of cDNA or gDNA derived from T cells, B-cell-depleted T cells, or PBMCs. Subjects who had been exposed to COVID-19, were actively infected with it, or had recovered from it provided the deeply sampled blood TCRbeta repertoires that made up the dataset. The repertoires were released in a freely available public database meant as a resource for research on the immune response to SARS-CoV-2. Samples were obtained from the ongoing ImmuneRACE study (first 160 participants) and from over 1,000 subjects provided by 6 global collaborators. A de-identified subject ID, COVID-19 status, age in years and sex were almost always included in the sample metadata. Where available, HLA class I and class II types were obtained from metadata supplied by the sample provider rather than from assay-based typing. Results the study describes overall, beyond this receptor: The amount of clinical and demographic metadata varied by source and participant and was provided uncurated.

TCRbeta CDR3 regions were amplified from genomic DNA by means of the immunoSEQ Assay, a bias-controlled multiplex PCR. The paper's data handling went like this. Within the assay, amplification of reference gene primers was used to estimate how many nucleated cells each sample contained. Sequence reads were collapsed and filtered to measure the absolute abundance of every unique TCRbeta CDR3 rearrangement. For each sample, productive Simpson clonality was calculated as the square root of Simpson's diversity index over productive rearrangements. Sourced from immuneACCESS, this table was stored by TCRdb with only in-frame sequences that have V and J called. A share of the clones is absent; for the studies checked, an unresolved V gene accounts for under half, and the remainder has no known explanation. That table furnishes V, J and clone size, whereas the DNA furnished D and trimming. The sample table holds roughly 51,000 clones, of which approximately 90% were seen once. Roughly 5% of the sample is held by the ten biggest clonotypes.

Comment on this clone: Its antigen target is currently unknown. Per-base qualities were not stored, and no clone one base away is much larger.

Each collaborating institution followed its own protocols to collect whole blood in K2EDTA tubes. For TCRbeta analysis, collaborator samples were shipped as frozen whole blood, as isolated PBMCs, or as DNA extracted from either sample type. Trimming takes 0 bases off V and 8 bases off J; junction bases not matched to a gene: 9. Spanning cysteine to phenylalanine, the CDR3 consists of 15 amino acids. The DNA shown is the 45-base CDR3, in frame from base 1. Looking up the germline V gene yields CDR1 SGHRS and CDR2 YFSETQ. Material: peripheral blood. This TCR was sampled from a man aged 70 or older with acute or convalescent COVID-19. The V gene is TRBV5-1 and the J gene is TRBJ1-2, with TRBD1 matching 8 junction bases. The CDR3 protein sequence reads: CASSLATRTGSGYTF. The nucleotides read TGCGCCAGCAGCTTGGCCACTAGGACAGGGAGCGGCTACACCTTC.